This TCR beta chain was retrieved from a study of T cells in Graves' hyperthyroidism and ophthalmopathy. About this clonotype itself: What it binds is unknown.

Whole-study results and caveats: Stable hyperthyroidism was told apart from ophthalmopathy by a model built on 13 V-J features.

Across 18 months, stable Graves' hyperthyroidism was marked by no progression to ophthalmopathy. Uncontrolled infection, other autoimmune disease, pregnancy or lactation disqualified patients from enrolment. The source of the PBMCs was over 8.5 ml of fresh peripheral blood. RNA transcripts provided the source from which TCR beta CDR3 regions were amplified. During a first-round RT-PCR of the TCR CDR3, the HTBI primer set was used. One entry per CDR3 protein, called by TCRdb with MiXCR from the multiplex PCR reads. The table has about 400,000 distinct CDR3 sequences, approximately 15% seen once. CDR3 length equals 15 residues. Germline V CDR1 and CDR2: LNHDA, SQIVND (reference sequence). With V trimmed by 4 bases and J by 4 bases, 9 bases remained unmatched.

This TCR was sampled from a woman aged 30 to 39 with Graves' hyperthyroidism. The V call is TRBV19, the J call TRBJ1-2; 7 bases line up with TRBD1. Sequencing was performed on blood. The CDR3 sequence: CASSNEAGGGYGYTF. The CDR3 bases are TGTGCCAGTAGTAACGAAGCAGGGGGAGGCTATGGCTACACCTTC. Complete variable domain (other parts from reference TRBV19 and TRBJ1-2): DGGITQSPKYLFRKEGQNVTLSCEQNLNHDAMYWYRQDPGQGLRLIYYSQIVNDFQKGDIAEGYSVSREKKESFPLTVTSAQKNPTAFYLCASSNEAGGGYGYTFGSGTRLTVV.